This is a list of T cell receptor beta chains from one sample in a study of long-term antiretroviral therapy in people with HIV. TCRdb's table, derived via immunoSEQ multiplex PCR, lists solely in-frame clones and lacks some. The sample comprises 20,000 to 25,000 clones, roughly four fifths of which are singletons, and less than 20% rests with the top ten. Sample: unsorted PBMCs, taken 0.5 years before starting antiretroviral therapy. These receptors were taken from a man aged 35 to 55 with HIV. CDR3s leave out the opening cysteine and the closing phenylalanine or tryptophan.

j_call v_call cdr3_length cdr3_aa
TRBJ2-1 TRBV28 15 ASSPQVGQGANNEQF
TRBJ1-3 TRBV7-2 15 ASSLGGTGTTGNTIY
TRBJ2-7 TRBV9 12 ASSVDGYSYEQY
TRBJ2-2 TRBV29-1 12 SVEGTRNTGELF
TRBJ1-2 TRBV28 11 ASSFGPGYGYT
TRBJ2-7 TRBV5-1 11 ASSTGPSDEQY
TRBJ1-2 TRBV6-6 13 ASSPRLGGYYGYT
TRBJ1-1 TRBV12-5 13 ASGLSYVEGTEAF
TRBJ2-2 TRBV30 8 AWTNGELF
TRBJ2-1 TRBV6-5 11 ASTQRGDNEQF
TRBJ2-5 TRBV18 11 ASSPGGQETQY
TRBJ1-2 TRBV19 9 ASYGLYGYT
TRBJ2-1 TRBV7-2 14 ASSPRDRGLDGEQF
TRBJ1-3 TRBV28 13 ASSLDRGLGNTIY
TRBJ2-1 TRBV15 15 ATSRPPSLSSYNEQF
TRBJ2-2 TRBV30 13 AWSRGVPNTGELF
TRBJ2-2 TRBV2 13 ASMGTSQSTGELF
TRBJ1-3 TRBV7-2 9 ASSSGNTIY
TRBJ2-6 TRBV23-1 15 ASIPGQGAGGANVLT
TRBJ2-7 TRBV5-1 11 ASSYRDGNEQY
TRBJ1-1 TRBV5-1 11 ASSLQPNTEAF
TRBJ1-3 TRBV2 15 ASSELRAAVSGNTIY
TRBJ1-5 TRBV6-5 10 ASSEYRQPQH
TRBJ1-1 TRBV29-1 10 SVGQVGTEAF
TRBJ2-7 TRBV30 12 AWTPGTGGVEQY
TRBJ1-5 TRBV29-1 11 SVARDSNQPQH
TRBJ2-1 TRBV7-6 14 ASSSLAGSIYNEQF
TRBJ1-1 TRBV20-1 9 SAPLDTEAF
TRBJ2-3 TRBV7-9 14 ASSSYSRTGGDTQY
TRBJ2-2 TRBV4-3 12 ASSLRPGTGELF
TRBJ1-2 TRBV18 11 ASSPGAGYGYT
TRBJ1-5 TRBV4-1 15 ASSQRGWGEGGQPQH
TRBJ2-1 TRBV5-4 13 ASSLDRGNYNEQF
TRBJ1-5 TRBV6-1 12 ASSELGGQQPQH
TRBJ1-1 TRBV21-1 12 ASSLGVGYTEAF
TRBJ1-1 TRBV11-2 11 ASSFQWDTEAF
TRBJ2-5 TRBV4-2 13 ASSRDRGQGETQY
TRBJ2-7 TRBV7-2 12 ASSQGLTTYEQY
TRBJ2-7 TRBV28 15 ASSSLFPKTGTYEQY
TRBJ2-3 TRBV5-1 14 ASSLAGTSGGDTQY
TRBJ2-7 TRBV11-2 12 ASSLGPQGYEQY
TRBJ2-1 TRBV4-3 12 ASSPYGNHNEQF
TRBJ1-2 TRBV2 9 AKSELYGYT
TRBJ1-5 TRBV6-6 13 ASSGAGTNNQPQH
TRBJ2-6 TRBV5-6 14 ASSLYSSTGANVLT
TRBJ2-3 TRBV5-4 11 ASRPQEKDTQY
TRBJ1-3 TRBV11-1 11 ASSDDWENTIY
TRBJ1-5 TRBV6-1 13 ASSDEGLDNQPQH
TRBJ1-4 TRBV15 12 ATSLTQGNEKLF
TRBJ2-7 TRBV30 12 AWSVGPRRSEQY
TRBJ2-3 TRBV14 12 ASSQHLVADTQY
TRBJ1-5 TRBV6-5 11 ASARQINQPQH
TRBJ2-3 TRBV27 13 ASSLTRPSTDTQY
TRBJ2-1 TRBV27 10 ASSFPAGEQF
TRBJ2-3 TRBV10-1 14 ASSESKGVFTDTQY